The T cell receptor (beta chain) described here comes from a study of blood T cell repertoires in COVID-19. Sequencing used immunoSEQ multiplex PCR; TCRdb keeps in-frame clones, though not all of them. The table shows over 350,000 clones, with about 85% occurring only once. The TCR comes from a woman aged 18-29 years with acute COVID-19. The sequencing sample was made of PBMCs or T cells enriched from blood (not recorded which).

The CDR3 reads CASSEDSGGRTGELFF. CDR3 DNA: TGCGCCAGCAGCGAGGACTCGGGGGGTAGGACCGGGGAGCTGTTTTTT. The chain recombines TRBV5-1 with TRBJ2-2; the match to TRBD2 covers 7 bases. The V and J ends lost 4 bases and 5 bases, in that order; junction bases with no gene match: 11. In germline, CDR1 is SGHRS, CDR2 YFSETQ. This CDR3 spans 16 amino acids.